A single T cell receptor beta chain is shown here with its context. Antigen specificity is unknown. This sample is drawn from a study of shared clonotypes between healthy human individuals. The study, taken as a whole, reports: Blood was the sole source, and tissue repertoires probably differ. Across subsets, estimated richness was generally greater for naive than for memory populations. It was the few donors that limited the genetic and exposure-history diversity represented. Large depth notwithstanding, sorted-subset sequencing proved incomplete by rarefaction.

Assay: immunoSEQ multiplex PCR; the TCRdb copy retains only in-frame clones and omits some. Among 1,400,000 or so clones, approximately 98.5% were seen once, and the ten largest hold about 0.35%. Trimming took 1 base from V and 6 from J, leaving 18 bases between them. The CDR3 extends over 16 amino acids. Germline CDR1 SGHDN, CDR2 FVKESK. The chain uses TRBV14 and TRBJ1-2; D might be TRBD1 (6 bases). This TCR derives from a man aged 25 to 40 in good health. Sequenced material: naive CD4+ T cells sorted from blood. Subset defined: CD45RA+ positively selected. CDR3 DNA: TGTGCCAGCAGCCAAGGGCTCCGGTTCTGGACAGATGGCTACACCTTC. Amino acid sequence: CASSQGLRFWTDGYTF.